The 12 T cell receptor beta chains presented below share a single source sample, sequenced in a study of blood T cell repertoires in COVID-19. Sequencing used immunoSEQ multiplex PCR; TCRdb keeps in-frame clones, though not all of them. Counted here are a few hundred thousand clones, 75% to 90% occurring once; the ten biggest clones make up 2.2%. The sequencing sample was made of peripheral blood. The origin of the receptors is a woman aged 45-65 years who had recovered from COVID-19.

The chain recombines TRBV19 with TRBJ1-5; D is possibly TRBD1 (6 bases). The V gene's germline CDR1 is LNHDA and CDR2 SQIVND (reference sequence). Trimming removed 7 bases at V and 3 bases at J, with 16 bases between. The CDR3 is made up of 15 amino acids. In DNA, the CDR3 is TGTGCCAGTACCCGGACAGCCCACACCAATCAGCCCCAGCATTTT. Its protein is CASTRTAHTNQPQHF.

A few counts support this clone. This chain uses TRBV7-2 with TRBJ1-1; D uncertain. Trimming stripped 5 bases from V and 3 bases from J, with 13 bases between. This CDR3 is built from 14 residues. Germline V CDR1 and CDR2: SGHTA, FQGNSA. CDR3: CASSLWTDYTEAFF. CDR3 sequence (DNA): TGTGCCAGCAGCCTATGGACGGACTACACTGAAGCTTTCTTT.

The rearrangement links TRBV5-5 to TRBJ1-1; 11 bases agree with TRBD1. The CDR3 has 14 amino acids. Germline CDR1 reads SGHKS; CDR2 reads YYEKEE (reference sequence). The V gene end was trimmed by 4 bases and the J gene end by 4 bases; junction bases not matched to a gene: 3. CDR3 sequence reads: CASSGTGGGTEAFF. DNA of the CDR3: TGTGCCAGCAGCGGGACAGGGGGAGGCACTGAAGCTTTCTTT.

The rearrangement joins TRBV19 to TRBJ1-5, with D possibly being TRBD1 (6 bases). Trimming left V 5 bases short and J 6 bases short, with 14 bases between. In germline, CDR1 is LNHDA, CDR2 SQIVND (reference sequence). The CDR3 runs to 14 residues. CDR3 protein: CASSLGARGQPQHF. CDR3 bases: TGTGCCAGTAGTTTGGGGGCGCGAGGTCAGCCCCAGCATTTT.

The CDR3 loop reads CASSGEVELSSLTEKLFF. The CDR3 bases are TGTGCCAGCAGCGGGGAGGTCGAACTTAGTAGCTTGACTGAAAAACTGTTTTTT. The chain has TRBV5-8 and TRBJ1-4; D ambiguous. CDR1 and CDR2 from the germline V gene are SGHTS and YDEGEE. This CDR3 has 18 amino acids. Trimming shortened V by 4 bases and J by 7 bases, and 26 bases separated the two germline ends.

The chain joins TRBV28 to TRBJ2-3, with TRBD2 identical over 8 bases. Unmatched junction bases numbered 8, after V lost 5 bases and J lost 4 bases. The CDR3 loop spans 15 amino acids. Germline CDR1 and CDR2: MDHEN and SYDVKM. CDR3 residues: CASSGGAGVADTQYF. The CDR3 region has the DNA TGTGCCAGCAGTGGAGGAGCGGGAGTGGCAGATACGCAGTATTTT.

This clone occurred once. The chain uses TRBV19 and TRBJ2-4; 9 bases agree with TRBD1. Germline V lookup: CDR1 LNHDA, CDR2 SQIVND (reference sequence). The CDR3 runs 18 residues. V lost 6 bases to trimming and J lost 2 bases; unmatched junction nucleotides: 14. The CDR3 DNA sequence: TGTGCCAGTAGCCCGAGGGGGACAGGGTCGGATTCCAAAAACATTCAGTACTTC. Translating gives CASSPRGTGSDSKNIQYF.

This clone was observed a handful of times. The CDR3 sequence: CASSVAASGVNEQFF. CDR3 nucleotides: TGTGCCAGCAGCGTGGCGGCTAGCGGGGTCAATGAGCAGTTCTTC. The chain joins TRBV9 to TRBJ2-1; TRBD2 aligns across 9 bases. Trimming cost V 2 bases and J 6 bases; bases outside gene matches: 6. This CDR3 region has 15 residues. CDR1 is SGDLS and CDR2 is YYNGEE in the germline V gene.

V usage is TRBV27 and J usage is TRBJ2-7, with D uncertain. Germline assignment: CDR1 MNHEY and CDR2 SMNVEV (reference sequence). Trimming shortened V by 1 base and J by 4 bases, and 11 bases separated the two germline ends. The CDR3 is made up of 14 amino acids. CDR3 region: CASSLFGPQYEQYF. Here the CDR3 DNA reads TGTGCCAGCAGTTTATTTGGGCCCCAATACGAGCAGTACTTC.

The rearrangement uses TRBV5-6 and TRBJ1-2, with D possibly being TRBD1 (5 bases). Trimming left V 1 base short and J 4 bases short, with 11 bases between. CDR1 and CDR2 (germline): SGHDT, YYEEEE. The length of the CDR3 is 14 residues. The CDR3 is CASSLLQQVYGYTF. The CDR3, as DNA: TGTGCCAGCAGCTTGCTTCAACAGGTCTATGGCTACACCTTC.

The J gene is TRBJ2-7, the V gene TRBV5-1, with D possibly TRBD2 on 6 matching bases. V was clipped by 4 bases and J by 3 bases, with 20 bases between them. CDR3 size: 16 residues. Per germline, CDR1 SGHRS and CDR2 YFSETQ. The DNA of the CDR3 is TGCGCCAGCAGCCTGGCCCTCGACGGGAGTGTCTACGAGCAGTACTTC. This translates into CASSLALDGSVYEQYF. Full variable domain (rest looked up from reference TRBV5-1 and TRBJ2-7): KAGVTQTPRYLIKTRGQQVTLSCSPISGHRSVSWYQQTPGQGLQFLFEYFSETQRNKGNFPGRFSGRQFSNSRSEMNVSTLELGDSALYLCASSLALDGSVYEQYFGPGTRLTVT.

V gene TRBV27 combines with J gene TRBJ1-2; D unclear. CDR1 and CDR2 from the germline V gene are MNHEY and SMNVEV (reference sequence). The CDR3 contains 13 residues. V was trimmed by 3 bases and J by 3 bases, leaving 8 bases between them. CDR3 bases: TGTGCCAGCAGTTTTATAGTTGACTATGGCTACACCTTC. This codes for CASSFIVDYGYTF.